The present T cell receptor (beta chain) was sequenced within a study of neurological immune-mediated disorders. Unsorted libraries were generated from 2 million PBMCs. These cells had been stored in RNAlater at -80 C. CDR1 is LGHNA and CDR2 is YSLEER in the germline V gene. Trimming shortened V by 4 bases and J by 1 base, and 20 bases separated the two germline ends. The CDR3 totals 17 residues. In its sample, this clonotype was seen many times. Its antigen is not identified. With 10-nucleotide random UMIs included, cDNA was synthesized by 5'RACE. TCRdb reprocessed the 5' RACE reads with MiXCR, giving one entry per CDR3 protein. The table includes approximately 86,000 distinct CDR3 sequences, about 2.5% detected once. Study-level findings and limits: Private repertoires in all groups were suggested, as expanded clones shared no CDR3 amino acid sequences across subjects.

Sequencing used PBMCs. The chain links TRBV4-3 to TRBJ2-7; a possible D gene is TRBD2 (5 bases). The source is a woman aged 30 to 39 with multiple sclerosis. CDR3 in amino acids: CASSPSRSGIKSYEQYF. In DNA, the CDR3 is TGCGCCAGCAGCCCCAGCCGATCCGGGATCAAATCCTACGAGCAGTACTTC.